Following are 22 T cell receptor beta chains from one sample sequenced in a study of blood T cell repertoires in COVID-19. Assay used: immunoSEQ multiplex PCR; TCRdb lists only in-frame clones, some missing. The repertoire consists of roughly 300,000 clones, with roughly 87% occurring once and the leading ten covering approximately 0.99%. Input material: PBMCs or T cells enriched from blood (not recorded which). The receptors were gathered from a woman in her thirties who had recovered from COVID-19.

The CDR3 bases are TGTGCCAGCAGCTGGCGGGGGGGAAGCTCTGGGGCCAACGTCCTGACTTTC. Protein sequence: CASSWRGGSSGANVLTF. The V gene is TRBV13, the J gene TRBJ2-6, with 9 bases aligning to TRBD2. The V gene end was trimmed by 4 bases and the J gene end by 0 bases; junction bases not matched to a gene: 4. The germline CDR1 and CDR2 sequences are PRHDT and FYEKMQ (reference sequence). The CDR3 length is 17 residues.

The V gene is TRBV7-9, the J gene TRBJ1-1; no definite D call. The V and J ends lost 4 bases and 3 bases respectively, with 12 bases between them. Germline V lookup: CDR1 SEHNR, CDR2 FQNEAQ (reference sequence). This CDR3 is built from 14 residues. The CDR3 is CASSSRVGDTEAFF. The CDR3 DNA follows: TGTGCCAGCAGCTCAAGGGTCGGGGACACTGAAGCTTTCTTT.

The chain uses TRBV2 and TRBJ1-1, with D unresolved. V lost 1 base and J lost 6, with 6 bases in between. Germline lookup yields CDR1 SNHLY and CDR2 FYNNEI. The CDR3 runs 12 residues. In DNA form, the CDR3 reads TGTGCCAGCAGTGAAGACAGTTCTGAAGCTTTCTTT. Its translation: CASSEDSSEAFF.

The gene calls are TRBV12-5 and TRBJ1-2; TRBD1 matches 7 bases. After removal of 0 bases from V and 3 bases from J, the junction contained 10 bases not matched to a gene. This CDR3 is built from 17 residues. Germline CDR1 reads LGHNT; CDR2 reads FRNRAP. This chain's CDR3 is CASGLVLRGGVDYGYTF. As DNA, the CDR3 is TGTGCTAGTGGTTTGGTACTGAGAGGGGGCGTTGACTATGGCTACACCTTC.

This chain uses TRBV7-9 with TRBJ2-7; D is unresolved. Germline lookup yields CDR1 SEHNR and CDR2 FQNEAQ (reference sequence). V dropped 5 bases and J dropped 4 bases, with 15 bases sitting between them. The CDR3 has 14 amino acids. CDR3 protein: CASSPSKRWYEQYF. The CDR3 bases are TGTGCCAGCAGCCCCTCAAAGAGGTGGTACGAGCAGTACTTC.

DNA of the CDR3: TGTGCCAGCAGCTTAGGCCAGGGAAACACCGGGGAGCTGTTTTTT. Translating it yields CASSLGQGNTGELFF. This sequence joins TRBV7-6 and TRBJ2-2; a possible D gene is TRBD1 (5 bases). The germline V gene encodes CDR1 SGHVS and CDR2 FNYEAQ. The CDR3 has 15 residues. Trimming took 1 base from V and 2 from J, leaving 8 bases between them.

The chain links TRBV6-5 to TRBJ1-1, with D perhaps TRBD1 (5 bases). Trimming left V 0 bases short and J 3 bases short, with 11 bases between. The CDR3 totals 15 residues. Germline V lookup: CDR1 MNHEY, CDR2 SVGAGI. CDR3 residues: CASSYSPGQYTEAFF. The CDR3 nucleotides are TGTGCCAGCAGTTACTCCCCAGGGCAGTACACTGAAGCTTTCTTT.

The chain combines TRBV2 with TRBJ1-2, with TRBD1 as a possible D gene (6 bases). CDR1 is SNHLY and CDR2 is FYNNEI in the germline V gene. Trimming took off 7 bases at V and 6 bases at J, with 12 bases between the two ends. CDR3 length: 12 amino acids. In nucleotides, the CDR3 is TGTGCCAGCACCGCGGGGGGCGATGGCTACACCTTC. Amino acids: CASTAGGDGYTF.

This sequence joins TRBV2 and TRBJ2-3; 8 bases align to TRBD2. CDR1 and CDR2 from the germline V gene are SNHLY and FYNNEI. The trim removed 9 bases at V and 1 base at J, leaving 3 bases unmatched. The CDR3 runs 13 residues. CDR3 nucleotides: TGTGCCAGTAAACTAGCGGGCACAGATACGCAGTATTTT. The encoded protein is CASKLAGTDTQYF.

The chain couples TRBV18 to TRBJ1-1, with 8 bases that match TRBD1. V was pared by 6 bases and J by 3 bases, with 6 bases of the junction left unmatched. This CDR3 has 14 residues. Germline lookup yields CDR1 KGHSH and CDR2 LQKENI. CDR3 sequence: CASSGTGWDTEAFF. DNA for the CDR3: TGTGCCAGCTCGGGGACAGGTTGGGACACTGAAGCTTTCTTT.

This clone occurred once. This sequence joins TRBV6-5 and TRBJ1-2; D uncertain. Germline-derived CDR1 and CDR2 are MNHEY and SVGAGI. Between the trimmed V and J ends, which lost 11 bases and 2 bases, there was a span of 15 bases. The CDR3 length is 13 residues. The CDR3 DNA reads TGTGCCGGAGCTGTGGACTTAAACTATGGCTACACCTTC. Encoded protein: CAGAVDLNYGYTF.

The V call is TRBV7-2, the J call TRBJ1-6; D may be TRBD1 (5 bases). The germline V gene encodes CDR1 SGHTA and CDR2 FQGNSA. V was shortened by 5 bases and J by 5 bases, with 10 bases between the two germline ends. The CDR3 extends over 14 amino acids. CDR3: CASSPGIHNSPLHF. The CDR3 bases are TGTGCCAGCAGCCCAGGGATTCATAATTCACCCCTCCACTTT. The full variable domain, completed using reference TRBV7-2 and TRBJ1-6, is GAGVSQSPSNKVTEKGKDVELRCDPISGHTALYWYRQSLGQGLEFLIYFQGNSAPDKSGLPSDRFSAERTGGSVSTLTIQRTQQEDSAVYLCASSPGIHNSPLHFGNGTRLTVT.

The V call is TRBV5-1, the J call TRBJ1-4; 7 bases line up with TRBD1. CDR1 and CDR2 (germline): SGHRS, YFSETQ. V was clipped by 4 bases and J by 2 bases; unmatched bases: 5. The CDR3 runs 15 residues. The chain's CDR3 is CASSRTGVTNEKLFF. CDR3 bases: TGCGCCAGCAGCCGAACAGGGGTTACTAATGAAAAACTGTTTTTT.

V is TRBV30 and J is TRBJ2-1, with D possibly TRBD1 on 6 matching bases. The CDR3 is 11 amino acids. Deletions cut 4 bases from V and 10 bases from J, with 11 bases between. Germline V gene sequence: CDR1 GTSNPN, CDR2 SVGIG (reference sequence). The DNA for the CDR3 is TGTGCCTGGAACCGCCAGGGGGAGCAGTTCTTC. This codes for CAWNRQGEQFF.

This clone has a handful of counts. The chain links TRBV11-2 to TRBJ2-5; 7 nucleotides line up with TRBD1. Looked up from germline, CDR1 is SGHAT and CDR2 is FQNNGV. The CDR3 runs 18 residues. V lost 5 bases and J lost 4; bases outside the gene matches: 19. The CDR3 nucleotides are TGTGCCAGCAGCCCGTTGGGAGCTTGGACAGGCCGCGGAGAGACCCAGTACTTC. As protein: CASSPLGAWTGRGETQYF.

This rearrangement joins TRBV27 to TRBJ1-1; no clear D gene. V was pared by 5 bases and J by 6 bases, with 19 bases between. The length of the CDR3 is 15 residues. From germline, CDR1 is MNHEY and CDR2 SMNVEV (reference sequence). The CDR3: CASSTPERIYSEAFF. The DNA of the CDR3 is TGTGCCAGCAGTACACCGGAGAGGATATACTCTGAAGCTTTCTTT.

This chain joins TRBV28 and TRBJ1-2; 7 nucleotides align to TRBD1. The CDR3 runs to 12 residues. The germline V gene has CDR1 MDHEN and CDR2 SYDVKM. The CDR3 DNA follows: TGTGTGGGAGACAGGGACATAGATGGCTACACCTTC. It encodes CVGDRDIDGYTF.

Comments on this clone: Other DNA sequences of this sample code for an identical CDR3. CDR3: CASSSQVYGYTF. In DNA, the CDR3 is TGTGCCAGCAGTTCACAGGTATATGGCTACACCTTC. This chain uses TRBV28 with TRBJ1-2, with TRBD1 as a possible D gene (5 bases). V was trimmed by 4 bases and J by 5 bases, leaving 8 bases between them. Germline V CDR1 and CDR2: MDHEN, SYDVKM. The CDR3 contains 12 residues.

The gene calls are TRBV28 and TRBJ1-5, with 10 bases that match TRBD1. This CDR3 contains 19 residues. Unmatched junction bases numbered 14, after V lost 2 bases and J lost 4 bases. CDR1 is MDHEN and CDR2 is SYDVKM in the germline V gene. The DNA for the CDR3 is TGTGCCAGCAGTTTAATGGCGGGACAGGGGCCATTCGGGAATCAGCCCCAGCATTTT. Protein sequence: CASSLMAGQGPFGNQPQHF.

This clone has only a few counts. The V gene is TRBV18, the J gene TRBJ2-2, with D uncertain. The CDR3 covers 13 residues. CDR1 is KGHSH, CDR2 LQKENI, per germline. V was cut by 8 bases and J by 6 bases, with 13 bases left in between. In DNA, the CDR3 is TGTGCCAGCACCTCCAGGTTATCCGGGGAGCTGTTTTTT. Translation: CASTSRLSGELFF.

This chain links TRBV7-2 with TRBJ1-1, with D unresolved. With 6 bases removed from V and 0 bases from J, the gap between germline ends came to 17 bases. This CDR3 contains 16 residues. Germline lookup yields CDR1 SGHTA and CDR2 FQGNSA. CDR3 DNA sequence: TGTGCCAGCAGTTTAAATGGGCCGGGGTTGAACACTGAAGCTTTCTTT. Residues: CASSLNGPGLNTEAFF.

The gene calls are TRBV5-4 and TRBJ1-2; perhaps TRBD1 as D (6 bases). V shed 4 bases and J shed 5 bases, with 15 bases lying between them. Germline-derived CDR1 and CDR2 are SGHNT and YYREEE (reference sequence). This CDR3 comprises 14 residues. DNA of the CDR3: TGTGCCAGCAGCCCAAACGAACAGGGTTATGGCTACACCTTC. Encoded protein: CASSPNEQGYGYTF.